The rows below give T cell receptor beta chains drawn from one sample of a study of cytomegalovirus exposure and HLA in healthy donors. Profiling relied on immunoSEQ multiplex PCR, and the TCRdb table lists in-frame clones only, not all of them. The sample has under 150,000 clones, roughly four fifths seen once. Sequencing used PBMCs. The receptors derive from a woman aged 25 to 45 in good health and CMV-seronegative. Each CDR3 is given without its conserved first and last residue. The size entry is marked missing in some rows and otherwise reads once, few, many or a size class.

j_call v_call clone_size cdr3_aa
TRBJ2-7 TRBV7-9 . ASTEAQGVGEQY
TRBJ2-5 TRBV19 few ASSRQPQETQY
TRBJ1-1 TRBV30 . AWSDRNQNEAF
TRBJ2-1 TRBV7-3 . ASSLTGPGFGYYYNEQF
TRBJ2-5 TRBV2 . ASSVFSDSETQY
TRBJ2-5 TRBV5-4 . ASSLPVQETQY
TRBJ1-2 TRBV15 . ATSRDPENNYGYT
TRBJ2-7 TRBV6-5 . ASSYGDRSYEQY
TRBJ1-1 TRBV30 . AWGGGRGTEAF
TRBJ2-7 TRBV14 few ASSQGGGGHYEQY
TRBJ1-1 TRBV27 . ASSLSPEAPEAF
TRBJ1-5 TRBV28 . ASCLGGPSNQPQH
TRBJ2-7 TRBV18 once ASSLFRDSAGEQY
TRBJ1-4 TRBV7-6 . ASSRPRGQGVGEKLF
TRBJ2-3 TRBV30 . AWSGGQGWGTDTQY
TRBJ2-2 TRBV5-1 . ASSLGQTSGGTGELF
TRBJ1-5 TRBV6-5 . ASSYSLDQPQH
TRBJ1-5 TRBV18 . ASSLSVNSNQPQH
TRBJ1-3 TRBV7-6 . ASSSPGFTIY
TRBJ2-3 TRBV11-3 once ASSQGLADTQY
TRBJ1-5 TRBV19 . ASSAQGLRQPQH
TRBJ2-6 TRBV4-2 . ASSQGGDSGANVLT
TRBJ1-4 TRBV4-1 . ASSQKGTSTNEKLF
TRBJ1-2 TRBV6-1 . ASSEAGGYGYT
TRBJ2-7 TRBV19 many ASRDREYEQY
TRBJ2-3 TRBV6-1 . ASSPGGTQY
TRBJ2-7 TRBV4-3 . ASSQDEGQAYEQY
TRBJ2-7 TRBV5-5 . ASSSDRGRTYEQY
TRBJ2-1 TRBV20-1 . SERGFNEQF
TRBJ1-2 TRBV2 few ASSERTQRDGYT
TRBJ2-7 TRBV27 once ASSLYGQGTYEQY
TRBJ1-4 TRBV7-9 once ASSRRRPGSFEKLF
TRBJ1-2 TRBV12-2 . ASRLAAGPYGYT
TRBJ2-7 TRBV28 few ASSSPETGTYEQY
TRBJ1-1 TRBV10-1 once ASSGLTGEAF
TRBJ1-2 TRBV28 few ASRPRGGMSGYT
TRBJ1-5 TRBV6-6 few ASHQGLGNQPQH
TRBJ2-7 TRBV29-1 . SVQEGAGEQY
TRBJ2-5 TRBV7-2 . ASSMLSGGGATQY
TRBJ2-2 TRBV29-1 . SVDLKPSLWTGGYFMGELF
TRBJ1-1 TRBV11-2 . ASSFGTGGAGAF
TRBJ1-1 TRBV7-3 . ASSLFRVQNTEAF